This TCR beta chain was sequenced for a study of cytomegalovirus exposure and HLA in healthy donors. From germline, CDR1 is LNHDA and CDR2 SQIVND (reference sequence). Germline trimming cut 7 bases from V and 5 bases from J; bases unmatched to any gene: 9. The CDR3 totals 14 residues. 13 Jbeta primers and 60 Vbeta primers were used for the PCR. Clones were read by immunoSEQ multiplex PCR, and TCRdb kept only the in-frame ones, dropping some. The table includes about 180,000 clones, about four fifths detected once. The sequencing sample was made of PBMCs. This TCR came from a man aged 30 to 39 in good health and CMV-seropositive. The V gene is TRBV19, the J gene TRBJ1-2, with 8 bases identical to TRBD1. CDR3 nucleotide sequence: TGTGCCAGTACCAACAGGGGGGTAACTTATGGCTACACCTTC. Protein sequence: CASTNRGVTYGYTF.